The entry that follows covers one T cell receptor beta chain sequence. The sample belongs to a study of technical replicates of blood from several donors. CDR3 length: 13 amino acids. Germline V gene lookup returns CDR1 SGHNT and CDR2 YENEEA. Deletions cut 4 bases from V and 8 bases from J, with 12 bases between. Using immunoSEQ multiplex PCR, the repertoire was profiled, and TCRdb retains in-frame clones only, with some absent. The sample holds around 58,000 clones, 87% seen once. The J gene is TRBJ2-1, the V gene TRBV11-3; maybe TRBD1 (6 bases). The TCR was taken from a human donor in good health. Some clones in this sample may be carry-over from other donors' samples. The specimen was PBMCs. The CDR3 loop reads CASSSPRQDEQFF. The CDR3 coding sequence is TGTGCCAGCAGCTCCCCAAGACAGGATGAGCAGTTCTTC. The full variable domain, with the rest looked up from reference TRBV11-3 and TRBJ2-1, is EAGVVQSPRYKIIEKKQPVAFWCNPISGHNTLYWYLQNLGQGPELLIRYENEEAVDDSQLPKDRFSAERLKGVDSTLKIQPAELGDSAVYLCASSSPRQDEQFFGPGTRLTVL.